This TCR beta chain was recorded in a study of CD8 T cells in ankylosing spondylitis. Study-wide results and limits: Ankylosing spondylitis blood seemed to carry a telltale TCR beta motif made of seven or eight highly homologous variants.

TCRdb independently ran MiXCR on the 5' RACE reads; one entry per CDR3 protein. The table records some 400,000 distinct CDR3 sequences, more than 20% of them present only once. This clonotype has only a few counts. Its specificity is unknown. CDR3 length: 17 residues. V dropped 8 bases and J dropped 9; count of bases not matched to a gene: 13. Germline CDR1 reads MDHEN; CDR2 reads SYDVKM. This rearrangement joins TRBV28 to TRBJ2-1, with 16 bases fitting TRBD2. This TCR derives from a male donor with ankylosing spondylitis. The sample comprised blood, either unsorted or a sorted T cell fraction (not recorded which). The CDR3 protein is CASLRKGLAGGGGEQFF. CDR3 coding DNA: TGTGCCAGCCTTAGGAAGGGACTAGCGGGAGGGGGCGGTGAGCAGTTCTTC.